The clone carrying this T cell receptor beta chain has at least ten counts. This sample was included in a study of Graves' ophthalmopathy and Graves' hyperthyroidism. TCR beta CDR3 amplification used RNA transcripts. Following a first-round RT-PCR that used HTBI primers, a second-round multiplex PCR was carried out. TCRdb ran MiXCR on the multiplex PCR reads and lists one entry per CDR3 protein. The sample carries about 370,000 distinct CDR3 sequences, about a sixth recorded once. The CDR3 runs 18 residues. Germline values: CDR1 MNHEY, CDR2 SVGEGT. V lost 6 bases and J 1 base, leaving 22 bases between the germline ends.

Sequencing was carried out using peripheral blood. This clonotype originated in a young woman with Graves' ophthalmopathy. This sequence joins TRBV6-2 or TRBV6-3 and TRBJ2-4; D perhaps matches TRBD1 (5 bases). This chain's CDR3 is CASRPTRTRVTAKNIQYF. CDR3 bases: TGTGCCAGCAGACCAACACGGACCAGGGTAACCGCCAAAAACATTCAGTACTTC.